Below, 3 T cell receptor beta chains from the same sample are listed, as sequenced in a study of regulatory T cells in long-lasting Graves disease. Time point given: newly diagnosed GD, antithyroid drugs for less than 3 months. The authors made the TCR library using RNA they extracted from PBMCs. Construction of the TCR beta libraries employed iRepertoire HTBI primers in conjunction with Arm-PCR of CDR3 regions. TCRdb passed the multiplex PCR reads through MiXCR, listing each CDR3 protein once. The top ten clones hold 12% of a sample with 200,000 to 250,000 distinct CDR3 sequences, less than 20% of them seen once. A further study also used this sample, focusing on T cells in Graves' hyperthyroidism and ophthalmopathy.

The sequenced sample was peripheral blood mononuclear cells (PBMCs), obtained at new diagnosis, from a patient treated with antithyroid drugs. Receptor source: a woman aged 30 to 39 with Graves disease.

This clonotype was counted at least ten times. The V and J genes are TRBV10-3 and TRBJ2-5, with 8 bases aligning to TRBD1. V lost 4 bases to trimming and J lost 9 bases; unmatched junction nucleotides: 7. This CDR3 comprises 13 residues. CDR1 and CDR2 (germline): ENHRY, SYGVKD. CDR3 sequence (DNA): TGTGCCATCAGTGGACAGGGGCTGGCGGCCCAGTACTTC. It yields the protein CAISGQGLAAQYF.

This clonotype was seen ten or more times. The chain uses TRBV20-1 and TRBJ2-1, with D perhaps being TRBD1 or TRBD2 (6 bases each). Trimming pared 6 bases from V and 9 bases from J, leaving 21 bases between. Germline V gene lookup returns CDR1 DFQATT and CDR2 SNEGSKA (reference sequence). The CDR3 is made up of 14 amino acids. The CDR3: CSATPGDSPLEQFF. For the CDR3, the DNA is TGCAGTGCAACCCCAGGGGACTCCCCACTTGAGCAGTTCTTC.

This clonotype has at least ten counts. This chain joins TRBV28 and TRBJ1-1; D gene ambiguous. Per the germline V gene, CDR1 is MDHEN and CDR2 is SYDVKM. Trimming pared 6 bases from V and 7 bases from J, leaving 12 bases between. This CDR3 spans 12 amino acids. CDR3: CASRSKLVEAFF. The CDR3 bases are TGTGCCAGCAGATCAAAACTGGTTGAAGCTTTCTTT.